The rows below give T cell receptor beta chains drawn from one sample of a study of T cells in Graves' hyperthyroidism and ophthalmopathy. TCRdb processed the multiplex PCR reads anew with MiXCR; each CDR3 protein has one entry. Among 550,000 to 800,000 distinct CDR3 sequences, 16% were seen once, and the ten largest hold 8.4%. Sequences were obtained from blood. The receptors come from a man younger than 30 with Graves' hyperthyroidism. Each CDR3 is given with its conserved first and last residue. Only part of the rows carry a size: once, few, many, or a class if the clone is expanded.

v_gene: TRBV12-3/TRBV12-4
abundance: many
j_gene: TRBJ2-3
CDR3aa: CASSLYIGADTQYF

v_gene: TRBV19
abundance: .
j_gene: TRBJ2-7
CDR3aa: CASSMRGTDREQYF

v_gene: TRBV30
abundance: .
j_gene: TRBJ2-7
CDR3aa: CAWSGTGGYEQYF

v_gene: TRBV12-3/TRBV12-4
abundance: .
j_gene: TRBJ1-1
CDR3aa: CASSLDRKMNTEAFF

v_gene: TRBV2
abundance: .
j_gene: TRBJ2-1
CDR3aa: CASVYSSYNEQFF

v_gene: TRBV6-2/TRBV6-3
abundance: few
j_gene: TRBJ2-5
CDR3aa: CASSYGRGFGETQYF

v_gene: TRBV4-1
abundance: few
j_gene: TRBJ1-3
CDR3aa: CASSQHRQAGAGNTIYF

v_gene: TRBV6-1
abundance: many
j_gene: TRBJ2-2
CDR3aa: CASSSQWTGELFF

v_gene: TRBV5-5
abundance: .
j_gene: TRBJ2-2
CDR3aa: CASSLVYLGGSTGELFF

v_gene: TRBV11-3
abundance: many
j_gene: TRBJ2-1
CDR3aa: CASSLEGGGLSYNEQFF

v_gene: TRBV7-6
abundance: .
j_gene: TRBJ2-7
CDR3aa: CASSSMTDSYEQYF

v_gene: TRBV7-9
abundance: many
j_gene: TRBJ2-1
CDR3aa: CASSWEGLSYNEQFF

v_gene: TRBV30
abundance: many
j_gene: TRBJ2-5
CDR3aa: CAWSVGEAQYF

v_gene: TRBV12-3/TRBV12-4
abundance: many
j_gene: TRBJ2-1
CDR3aa: CASSFIPGGPDEQFF

v_gene: TRBV12-3/TRBV12-4
abundance: .
j_gene: TRBJ1-5
CDR3aa: CASSIPGQADQPQHF